A selection of T cell receptor beta chains follows, all from one sample in a study of blood T cell repertoires in COVID-19. The assay was immunoSEQ multiplex PCR, and TCRdb's table has in-frame clones only and misses some. The sample carries around 250,000 clones, around 90% recorded once. Material: PBMCs or T cells enriched from blood (not recorded which). These receptors were taken from a human donor in a cohort exposed to, infected with or recovered from COVID-19 (not recorded which). The donor label of this sample is uncertain. The CDR3 runs from the conserved cysteine through the conserved F or W.

J | V | CDR3
TRBJ1-5 | TRBV24-1 | CATSDPGQGANQPQHF
TRBJ1-5 | TRBV30 | CAWSFTGGQPQHF
TRBJ1-2 | TRBV10-3 | CAISESGTDSYGYTF
TRBJ1-2 | TRBV19 | CASSPGTGGSLRGYTF
TRBJ1-2 | TRBV5-4 | CASSELGTGLRSGYTF
TRBJ1-2 | TRBV5-1 | CASSLEVQSTYGYTF
TRBJ2-5 | TRBV14 | CASSPKKRGPQETQYF
TRBJ1-3 | TRBV7-2 | CASRDISGNTIYF
TRBJ1-1 | TRBV10-3 | CATSGDMNTEAFF
TRBJ2-5 | TRBV7-2 | CASSFLRGGETQYF
TRBJ1-1 | TRBV5-5 | CASSFGVGSNTEAFF
TRBJ2-1 | TRBV24-1 | CATSDFSGYHEQFF
TRBJ1-6 | TRBV19 | CATTDSRVLHF
TRBJ2-3 | TRBV6-5 | CASSYRTGRTDTQYF
TRBJ1-5 | TRBV15 | CATSRDLQGNQPQHF
TRBJ1-6 | TRBV12-3/TRBV12-4 | CASKQGEDSPLHF
TRBJ1-5 | TRBV19 | CASSIDRKRTQPQHF
TRBJ1-2 | TRBV7-2 | CASSLRHNPHYGYTF
TRBJ2-1 | TRBV2 | CASSRQGADEQFF
TRBJ1-5 | TRBV27 | CASSPGGSNQPQHF
TRBJ2-1 | TRBV6-5 | CASSASQGAAGEQFF
TRBJ2-1 | TRBV25-1 | CASSSGVYNEQFF
TRBJ1-1 | TRBV12-5 | CASGFPGQGYAFF
TRBJ1-5 | TRBV10-3 | CAIGTGASNQPQHF
TRBJ2-3 | TRBV29-1 | CSVETSGGATDTQYF
TRBJ1-1 | TRBV6-4 | CASSLTPNTEAFF
TRBJ2-2 | TRBV18 | CASSPDRGLVGELFF
TRBJ2-5 | TRBV5-1 | CASSSRLAGVETQYF
TRBJ1-1 | TRBV7-2 | CASSPGHNTEAFF
TRBJ1-1 | TRBV6-2/TRBV6-3 | CASSWGTSGVAFF
TRBJ1-4 | TRBV30 | CAWSFGGTNEKLFF
TRBJ2-5 | TRBV29-1 | CSVDRGGETQYF
TRBJ2-7 | TRBV11-2 | CASSLRGYEQYF
TRBJ2-7 | TRBV29-1 | CSVLGTGAPYEQYF
TRBJ2-5 | TRBV9 | CASSVDPPGGGIETQYF
TRBJ1-1 | TRBV6-2/TRBV6-3 | CASSYFRPGGADTEAFF